This TCR beta chain was found in a study of breast tumors, draining lymph nodes, adjacent tissues. The V and J ends lost 4 bases and 2 bases respectively, with 15 bases between them. This CDR3 is 15 amino acids long. Germline assignment: CDR1 DFQATT and CDR2 SNEGSKA (reference sequence). This clonotype was picked up one time. TCRdb analysed the multiplex PCR reads with MiXCR anew, one entry per CDR3 protein. This sample carries about 16,000 distinct CDR3 sequences, approximately 45% of them seen once, and the ten largest clones take about 28%. The sequencing sample was made of tumor-adjacent breast tissue. This chain links TRBV20-1 with TRBJ1-5, with D possibly matching TRBD1 (5 bases). The TCR sequence derives from a female donor with breast cancer. Some clones in this sample may be carry-over from other donors' samples. Here the CDR3 reads CSANTRDSRNQPQHF. CDR3 sequence (DNA): TGCAGTGCTAACACGCGGGACTCCCGCAATCAGCCCCAGCATTTT.